The source of this T cell receptor (beta chain) is a study of CD8+ T cells in alopecia areata. Points from the study as a whole: Possibly as an HLA-related effect, TCR sharing across patients appeared less clear than in mice.

This CDR3 is built from 15 residues. With V trimmed by 3 bases and J by 0 bases, 4 bases remained unmatched. The germline V gene has CDR1 NNHNN and CDR2 SYGAGS (reference sequence). Of note for this clone: The antigen is undetermined. Genes here carry mouse names. Read data end 4 residues before the CDR3 end; the end is taken from the germline J gene.

Cells from pooled cutaneous lymph nodes were sorted by CD4, CD8alpha, NKG2D, NKG2ACE and other markers. In each case, RNA was isolated and then reverse transcribed into cDNA as the sequencing template. Measured with immunoSEQ multiplex PCR; TCRdb has only the in-frame clones, and not every one. Listed for the sample are about 2,200 clones, none seen a single time. The rearrangement links TRBV13-2 to TRBJ2-7, with 9 bases aligning to TRBD2. This clonotype was obtained from a C3H/HeJ mouse with alopecia areata. The strain bears MHC haplotype H2-k. Specimen: CD8+ T cells sorted from a lymph node. Incomplete CDR3 DNA: TGTGCCAGCGGTGTCTGGGGGGGAAGCTCCTAT. Translating gives CASGVWGGSSY. The whole CDR3 protein reads CASGVWGGSSYEQYF.